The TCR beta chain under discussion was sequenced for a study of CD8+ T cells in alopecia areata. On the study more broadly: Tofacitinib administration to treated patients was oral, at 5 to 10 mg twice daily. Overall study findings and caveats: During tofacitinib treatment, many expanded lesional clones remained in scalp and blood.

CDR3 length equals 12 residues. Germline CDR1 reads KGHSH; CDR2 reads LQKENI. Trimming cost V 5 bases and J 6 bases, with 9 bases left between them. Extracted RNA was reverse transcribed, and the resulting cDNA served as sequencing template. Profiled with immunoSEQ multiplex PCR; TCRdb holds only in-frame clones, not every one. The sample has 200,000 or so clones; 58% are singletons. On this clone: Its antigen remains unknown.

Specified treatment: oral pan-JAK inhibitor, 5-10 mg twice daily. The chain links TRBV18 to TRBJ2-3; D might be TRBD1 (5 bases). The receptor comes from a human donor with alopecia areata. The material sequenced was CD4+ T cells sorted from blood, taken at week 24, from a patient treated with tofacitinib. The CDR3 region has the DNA TGTGCCAGCTCAGGGGCGGCGGATACGCAGTATTTT. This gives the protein CASSGAADTQYF.